Listed here are 17 T cell receptor beta chains from one sample, sequenced in a study of blood T cell repertoires in COVID-19. Method: immunoSEQ multiplex PCR; TCRdb's copy keeps in-frame clones and lacks some. The sample records about 64,000 clones, nearly 90% being singletons. Sequenced input: peripheral blood. These receptor sequences come from a man aged 65 to 79 with acute or convalescent COVID-19.

The chain combines TRBV25-1 with TRBJ1-6; D is unresolved. Trimming took off 5 bases at V and 2 bases at J, with 10 bases between the two ends. The germline CDR1 and CDR2 sequences are MGHDK and SYGVNS. The CDR3 is 15 residues long. The CDR3 loop is CASSLADTYNSPLHF. DNA of the CDR3: TGTGCCAGCAGTCTGGCAGACACCTATAATTCACCCCTCCACTTT.

V is TRBV2 and J is TRBJ2-1, with D possibly TRBD2 on 5 matching bases. Germline-derived CDR1 and CDR2 are SNHLY and FYNNEI. The CDR3 length is 14 residues. V shed 3 bases and J shed 7 bases, with 13 bases lying between them. CDR3 sequence (DNA): TGTGCCAGCAGTGAGGTTTTAGCGCAGAATGAGCAGTTCTTC. Residues: CASSEVLAQNEQFF.

This chain uses TRBV6-5 with TRBJ1-2; D perhaps matches TRBD1 (5 bases). CDR1 MNHEY and CDR2 SVGAGI come from the germline V gene. CDR3 size: 12 residues. V lost 4 bases to trimming and J lost 4 bases, with 7 bases between them. CDR3 sequence: CASSWGGYGYTF. The CDR3 DNA reads TGTGCCAGCAGTTGGGGGGGCTATGGCTACACCTTC.

This rearrangement joins TRBV5-4 to TRBJ1-2; a weak D match, TRBD1 (6 bases). The CDR3 is 17 residues long. The V end lost 3 bases, the J end lost 1 base, and 19 bases lay between the germline ends. CDR1 is SGHNT, CDR2 YYREEE, per germline (reference sequence). CDR3 region: CASSYWTAHGLNYGYTF. The CDR3 DNA reads as TGTGCCAGCAGCTACTGGACAGCGCATGGTCTTAACTATGGCTACACCTTC. Full variable domain (missing parts from reference TRBV5-4 and TRBJ1-2): ETGVTQSPTHLIKTRGQQVTLRCSSQSGHNTVSWYQQALGQGPQFIFQYYREEENGRGNFPPRFSGLQFPNYSSELNVNALELDDSALYLCASSYWTAHGLNYGYTFGSGTRLTVV.

CDR3 DNA sequence: TGTGCCAGCAGTCGTCCGGGACAGCTGAGCTATGGCTACACCTTC. As protein: CASSRPGQLSYGYTF. This chain joins TRBV6-2 or TRBV6-3 and TRBJ1-2; 7 nucleotides line up with TRBD1. The CDR3 totals 15 residues. J lost 4 bases, V lost 5 bases, and 10 bases had no gene match. Per germline, CDR1 MNHEY and CDR2 SVGEGT.

This clone counts as medium-sized. This sequence joins TRBV6-5 and TRBJ2-7, with 7 nucleotides matching TRBD1. The V and J ends lost 6 bases and 2 bases, in that order; junction bases with no gene match: 4. The CDR3 spans 13 residues. Germline loops: CDR1 MNHEY, CDR2 SVGAGI. Here the CDR3 reads CASRYGQAYEQYF. CDR3 nucleotides: TGTGCCAGCAGATACGGACAGGCCTACGAGCAGTACTTC.

The chain couples TRBV18 to TRBJ2-7, with 11 bases aligning to TRBD1. The V and J ends lost 6 bases and 4 bases, in that order; junction bases with no gene match: 5. CDR1 is KGHSH, CDR2 LQKENI, per germline. The CDR3 covers 14 residues. The CDR3 loop reads CASSRGQGAYEQYF. Here the CDR3 DNA reads TGTGCCAGCTCTCGAGGACAGGGGGCATACGAGCAGTACTTC. The complete variable domain, with remaining parts taken from reference TRBV18 and TRBJ2-7, reads NAGVMQNPRHLVRRRGQEARLRCSPMKGHSHVYWYRQLPEEGLKFMVYLQKENIIDESGMPKERFSAEFPKEGPSILRIQQVVRGDSAAYFCASSRGQGAYEQYFGPGTRLTVT.

This clone has just a few counts. The chain links TRBV5-6 to TRBJ2-1; TRBD2 aligns across 9 bases. V shed 2 bases, J shed 5 bases, and the junction held 5 bases outside the gene matches. Germline V gene lookup returns CDR1 SGHDT and CDR2 YYEEEE. The CDR3 totals 15 residues. CDR3 DNA sequence: TGTGCCAGCAGCTTCGAGCGGGGGGAGAACAATGAGCAGTTCTTC. It yields the protein CASSFERGENNEQFF. The full variable domain, completed using reference TRBV5-6 and TRBJ2-1, is DAGVTQSPTHLIKTRGQQVTLRCSPKSGHDTVSWYQQALGQGPQFIFQYYEEEERQRGNFPDRFSGHQFPNYSSELNVNALLLGDSALYLCASSFERGENNEQFFGPGTRLTVL.

V usage is TRBV4-3 and J usage is TRBJ1-2, with 9 bases that match TRBD1. CDR3 length: 17 residues. Germline assignment: CDR1 LGHNA and CDR2 YSLEER. V shed 0 bases and J 4 bases; nucleotides not matched to a gene: 9. CDR3 sequence (DNA): TGCGCCAGCAGCCAAGATTCCCCGGGACAGGGAGGCTATGGCTACACCTTC. Residues: CASSQDSPGQGGYGYTF.

The V gene is TRBV7-8, the J gene TRBJ2-1, with TRBD2 as a possible D gene (7 bases). The CDR3 sequence is 16 residues long. The V gene lost 4 bases and the J gene lost 6 bases, with 19 bases spanning the gap. Germline CDR1 and CDR2: SGHVS and FQNEAQ. The CDR3 DNA is TGTGCCAGCAGCTCCGGGGTGGGCGGGGGCGCCAATGAGCAGTTCTTC. The encoded protein is CASSSGVGGGANEQFF. Full variable domain (missing parts from reference TRBV7-8 and TRBJ2-1): GAGVSQSPRYKVAKRGQDVALRCDPISGHVSLFWYQQALGQGPEFLTYFQNEAQLDKSGLPSDRFFAERPEGSVSTLKIQRTQQEDSAVYLCASSSGVGGGANEQFFGPGTRLTVL.

This chain uses TRBV4-1 with TRBJ1-2, with unresolved D. Germline CDR1 is MGHRA and CDR2 is YSYEKL. Trimming pared 5 bases from V and 0 bases from J, leaving 10 bases between. This CDR3 has 14 residues. The CDR3 region is CASSTPRTNYGYTF. DNA for the CDR3: TGCGCCAGCAGCACCCCCAGGACTAACTATGGCTACACCTTC.

The CDR3 sequence is CASRQGKWTEAFF. DNA for the CDR3: TGTGCCAGCAGACAGGGGAAATGGACTGAAGCTTTCTTT. J is TRBJ1-1 and V is TRBV6-5; TRBD1 matches 7 bases. V shed 6 bases and J 5 bases; nucleotides not matched to a gene: 6. This CDR3 has 13 residues. From germline, CDR1 is MNHEY and CDR2 SVGAGI.

This chain connects TRBV6-1 to TRBJ1-5; TRBD1 matches at 8 bases. Germline values: CDR1 MNHNS, CDR2 SASEGT. The V and J ends lost 3 bases and 7 bases, in that order; junction bases with no gene match: 8. This CDR3 comprises 15 residues. The CDR3: CASSEAGGLEQPQHF. For the CDR3, the DNA is TGTGCCAGCAGTGAGGCAGGGGGCCTTGAGCAGCCCCAGCATTTT.

The chain combines TRBV2 with TRBJ2-3; D is ambiguous. Germline-derived CDR1 and CDR2 are SNHLY and FYNNEI. V was cut by 4 bases and J by 2 bases, with 10 bases left in between. This CDR3 has 14 amino acids. This CDR3 reads CASSGSLSTDTQYF. The CDR3 DNA follows: TGTGCCAGCAGTGGGAGCCTATCCACAGATACGCAGTATTTT.

J is TRBJ1-4 and V is TRBV5-1, with D possibly TRBD1 on 6 matching bases. The CDR3 is 14 residues long. Trimming shortened V by 4 bases and J by 3 bases, and 10 bases separated the two germline ends. In germline, CDR1 is SGHRS, CDR2 YFSETQ. The CDR3 is CASSRQEPNEKLFF. Here the CDR3 DNA reads TGCGCCAGCAGCCGACAGGAGCCTAATGAAAAACTGTTTTTT.

The chain is built from TRBV5-8 and TRBJ1-5; tentatively, D is TRBD1 (5 bases). Trimming took 3 bases from V and 5 from J, leaving 15 bases between them. The V gene's germline CDR1 is SGHTS and CDR2 YDEGEE. This CDR3 contains 15 residues. The CDR3 nucleotides read TGTGCCAGCAGCTGGGCCGGGGGATCCCATCAGCCCCAGCATTTT. Residues: CASSWAGGSHQPQHF.

The chain uses TRBV18 and TRBJ2-5; 10 positions agree with TRBD1. Germline V lookup: CDR1 KGHSH, CDR2 LQKENI. The CDR3 has 14 amino acids. V shed 5 bases and J 5 bases; nucleotides not matched to a gene: 5. The CDR3 region is CASSSGQGHETQYF. DNA for the CDR3: TGTGCCAGCTCATCGGGACAGGGGCATGAGACCCAGTACTTC.